This paragraph covers one TCR beta chain sequence. Which antigen it targets is not known. Base qualities are not at hand, and no much larger clone is one base apart. Its CDR3 holds 15 amino acids, cysteine through phenylalanine. The kept DNA is CDR3 alone, 45 bases in frame from the first base. V and J are truncated by 1 base and 4 bases respectively, leaving an intervening sequence of 15 bases. CDR1 is given as SGHRS and CDR2 as YFSETQ, both from the germline V gene. Donors were 39 systemically healthy Caucasian individuals from Russia aged roughly 6 to 90 years. About 9.1 milliliters of peripheral blood were collected from each donor into EDTA-treated Vacutainer tubes. Ficoll-Paque density-gradient centrifugation was used to isolate PBMCs, with at least 7 million per sample. Trizol reagent was used to extract total RNA from the PBMCs, yielding at least 5.5 micrograms per sample. The percentages of naive CD45RAhigh/CD27high T cells were determined by flow cytometry on a PBMC aliquot from every donor.

The sample comes from a study of blood T cells in healthy people across ages (dated by TCRdb to about 2015). In terms of the full investigation: In model experiments, template switching captured about one uniquely barcoded TCR beta cDNA molecule for every two T cells. The study measured age-related changes in TCR beta repertoire diversity using deep sequencing normalized with unique cDNA molecular identifiers. Four age groups were formed from the donors: young (average roughly 16 years), middle-aged (just under 40), aged (roughly 56) and long-lived (roughly 81). Using the same blood draw, the study looked at two additional independent replicas of 1 million unique cDNA reads for two donors, one aged 18 to 30 and the other aged 80 or older. Overall study results and their limits: There was a strong correlation between observed TCR beta diversity and the percentage of naive T cells measured by flow cytometry. As age increased, observed TCR beta diversity per million T cells dropped in a roughly linear way, and a significant reduction was already evident by age 40. Since profiling was done on bulk unsorted PBMCs, naive and antigen-experienced compartments could not be conclusively compared. Total diversity estimates from one million sequenced T cells were considered lower bounds and underestimates. The CMV infection status of donors was not known, potentially confounding age-related changes in expanded clonotypes. The long-lived group showed more naive CD4+ T cells, fewer expanded clones and increased TCR diversity than the aged group, suggesting age selection.

The library came from 5' RACE. The listed sequencing device is Illumina HiSeq 2500. A second PCR of roughly 6 to 11 cycles was run with a J-beta primer mix and a sample-barcoded 5' primer. Each TCR beta cDNA molecule received a unique molecular identifier from a template-switch 5' adaptor carrying 12 random nucleotides. Each sample yielded at least 2.5 million CDR3-containing paired-end reads. The Mint cDNA synthesis kit, primed by a TRBC-specific oligonucleotide, was used to synthesize first-strand cDNA from all RNA. Following uracil-DNA glycosylase treatment, a first 18-cycle PCR with universal primers M1SS and BC2_uni_R was performed on all cDNA. As for the original processing: Normalization of each sample was performed by random selection of 1 million high-quality reads, each carrying a distinct molecular identifier. Reads with shared molecular identifiers were discarded instead of being binned into consensus sequences. MiTCR, with a Q25 quality threshold and the strictest error-elimination algorithm, was used for CDR3 identification, clonotype clustering and error correction. A nonparametric unseen species model using Euler transformation provided a lower-bound estimate of total TCR beta diversity. TCRdb applied fastp at Q25 and MiXCR to the public reads, then kept only in-frame beta chains. Rows merge per CDR3 protein into single entries with the most common DNA and genes. TCRdb's processing, not the authors' own work, is the source of the V and J calls. Present in this sample are 760,000 or so distinct CDR3 sequences, approximately 25% of which were seen just once. 9.4% of the sample comes from the top ten.

These data are also associated with another study on T cells of mothers and their children. As described in the second report: Nine systemically healthy Caucasian individuals, comprising three mothers and their six children, were included as donors. cDNA synthesis used all of the extracted RNA, with 1.5 ug of RNA in each 15 ul reaction. In the second PCR, sample barcodes and 2-4 random nucleotides were introduced via the M1S primer. More than 9 million TCR beta CDR3 reads were obtained from each mother, and about 3 million reads were obtained from each child. Thymic selection shapes the output of TCR recombination in a similar way in related and unrelated pairs, and inherited differences have a minor effect. Normalized repertoire overlap was always found to be slightly, but never significantly, higher in related mother-child pairs than in unrelated mother-child pairs. No persistent microchimeric T cell clones were found, with a detection sensitivity of roughly 92 clones per million clonotypes. In the study, deep NGS was used to compare the TCR beta repertoires of mothers and children, and features distinguishing related mother-child pairs from unrelated individuals were sought. The mean age was 40 +/- 4 years for the mothers and 11 +/- 4 years for the children. After adapter ligation was performed with NEBNext reagents, the libraries were sequenced on an Illumina HiSeq 2000 with 100+100 nt paired-end reads. To prevent cross-contamination, the mother and child libraries were prepared a month apart and were sequenced in separate runs. Between roughly 450,000 and 2,000,000 distinct TCR beta clonotypes were identified per donor. Naive TCR beta clonotypes were estimated from low-frequency clonotypes matched to each donor's FACS-determined naive share, without sorting.

The chain is made from TRBV5-1 and TRBJ2-7; a weak D assignment points to TRBD1 (6 bases agree). The sequenced sample consisted of blood. This sequence originates from a boy aged 10-17 years in good health. The CDR3 loop reads CASSLLGARGYEQYF. The DNA reads TGCGCCAGCAGCTTGCTGGGGGCCAGGGGATACGAGCAGTACTTC.